This T cell receptor beta chain was obtained from a study of spatial heterogeneity in lung cancer. Turning to the study itself: Alpha-chain sequences were detected in numbers that were consistently lower than beta-chain sequences.

The time point: sample taken at primary tumor resection. The donor group consisted of roughly 70 patients who had untreated, early-stage non-small cell lung cancer. Unsorted samples of tumor, nontumor lung or frozen PBMC had their whole RNA sequenced. V was clipped by 5 bases and J by 5 bases; unmatched bases: 1. The germline gives CDR1 SQVTM, CDR2 ANQGSEA. The CDR3 spans 12 residues. The study tagged each TCR cDNA molecule with a unique molecular identifier. MiXCR was run by TCRdb on the 5' RACE reads, yielding one entry per CDR3 protein. The data show over 5,000 distinct CDR3 sequences, around 3.1% seen once. This clonotype is categorized as medium-sized.

The V gene is TRBV29-1, the J gene TRBJ2-7; 12 nucleotides align to TRBD2. The sample here was normal lung tissue next to the tumor, taken at surgery. The origin of this receptor is a male donor with early-stage non-small cell lung cancer. The CDR3 reads CSVWTSGNEQYF. The CDR3 region has the DNA TGCAGCGTTTGGACTAGCGGGAACGAGCAGTACTTC.